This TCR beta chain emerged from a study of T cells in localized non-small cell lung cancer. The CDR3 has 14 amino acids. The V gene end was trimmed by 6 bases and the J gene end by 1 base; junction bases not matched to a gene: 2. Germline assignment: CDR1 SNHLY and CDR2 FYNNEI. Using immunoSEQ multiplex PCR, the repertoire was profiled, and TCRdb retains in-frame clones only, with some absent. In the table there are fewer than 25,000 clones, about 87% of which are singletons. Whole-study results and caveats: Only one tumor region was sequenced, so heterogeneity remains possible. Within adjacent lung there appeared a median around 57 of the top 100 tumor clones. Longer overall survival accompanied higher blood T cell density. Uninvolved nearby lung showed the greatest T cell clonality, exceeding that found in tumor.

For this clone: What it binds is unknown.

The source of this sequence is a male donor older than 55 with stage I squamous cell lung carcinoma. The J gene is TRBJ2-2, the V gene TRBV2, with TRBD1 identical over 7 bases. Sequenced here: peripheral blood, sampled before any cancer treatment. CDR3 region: CASSGTENTGELFF. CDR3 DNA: TGTGCCAGCAGCGGGACAGAGAACACCGGGGAGCTGTTTTTT.